The 15 T cell receptor beta chains listed next were all sequenced from one sample in a study of tumor-infiltrating lymphocytes in oesophageal squamous cell carcinoma. TCRdb re-derived calls from the PCR reads in MiXCR, one entry per CDR3 protein. The table includes about 12,000 distinct CDR3 sequences, approximately 60% detected once. Source material: esophageal tumor tissue. The source is a female donor with esophageal squamous cell carcinoma.

J is TRBJ2-6 and V is TRBV5-6; D gene uncertain. The CDR3 has 15 amino acids. Germline CDR1 and CDR2: SGHDT and YYEEEE. The V end lost 0 bases, the J end lost 2 bases, and 6 bases lay between the germline ends. CDR3 nucleotides: TGTGCCAGCAGCTTGGCCTGGGCTGGGGCCAACGTCCTGACTTTC. This sequence encodes CASSLAWAGANVLTF.

The chain has TRBV7-2 and TRBJ2-5; TRBD2 might be the D (6 bases). The CDR3 is 16 residues long. Germline values: CDR1 SGHTA, CDR2 FQGNSA. Trimming took off 6 bases at V and 2 bases at J, with 19 bases between the two ends. The CDR3 DNA is TGTGCCAGCAGGATTGGGTTTACTAGCATACAAGAGACCCAGTACTTC. As protein: CASRIGFTSIQETQYF.

This clonotype was picked up many times. This chain connects TRBV7-9 to TRBJ2-5, with 7 bases matching TRBD1. Per germline, CDR1 SEHNR and CDR2 FQNEAQ (reference sequence). This CDR3 is 17 amino acids long. V gave up 3 bases and J gave up 5 bases; unmatched junction bases: 15. CDR3 amino acids: CASSFSTGTEGRETQYF. CDR3 nucleotides: TGTGCCAGCAGCTTCTCTACCGGGACAGAGGGGCGGGAGACCCAGTACTTC.

CDR3 sequence reads: CASSFGGGYNEQFF. CDR3 coding DNA: TGTGCCAGCAGCTTCGGTGGCGGTTACAATGAGCAGTTCTTC. The chain couples TRBV7-3 to TRBJ2-5; D not resolved. The DNA end favors TRBJ2-1, so the J call may be wrong. CDR3 size: 14 residues. Looked up from germline, CDR1 is SGHTA and CDR2 is FQGTGA.

The genes are TRBV7-8 and TRBJ1-4; 8 bases align to TRBD1. The V gene end was trimmed by 1 base and the J gene end by 8 bases; junction bases not matched to a gene: 6. The length of the CDR3 is 15 residues. CDR1 SGHVS and CDR2 FQNEAQ come from the germline V gene. The CDR3 sequence is CASSLDPGGWEKLFF. The DNA of the CDR3 is TGTGCCAGCAGCTTAGATCCAGGGGGCTGGGAAAAACTGTTTTTT.

V and J are TRBV7-6 and TRBJ1-2; D may be TRBD1 (5 bases). The V and J ends lost 1 base and 5 bases respectively, with 11 bases between them. CDR1 and CDR2 (germline): SGHVS, FNYEAQ. The CDR3 contains 14 residues. The CDR3 spells CASSLGPGSYGYTF. CDR3 coding DNA: TGTGCCAGCAGCTTAGGGCCAGGGAGTTATGGCTACACCTTC. The variable domain in full, with the rest retrieved from reference TRBV7-6 and TRBJ1-2, is GAGVSQSPRYKVTKRGQDVALRCDPISGHVSLYWYRQALGQGPEFLTYFNYEAQQDKSGLPNDRFSAERPEGSISTLTIQRTEQRDSAMYRCASSLGPGSYGYTFGSGTRLTVV.

Comment on this clonotype: This may stem from a read error, because a much larger clone lies one nucleotide away. The rearrangement uses TRBV7-2 and TRBJ2-7; D is ambiguous. The J call could be wrong; TRBJ2-1 is a better fit for the DNA end. Germline CDR1 reads SGHTA; CDR2 reads FQGNSA. The CDR3 has 13 amino acids. Here the CDR3 DNA reads TGTGCCAGCAGCTTAGCGGTAGGGTACGAGCAGTTCTTC. The encoded protein is CASSLAVGYEQFF.

The chain uses TRBV7-8 and TRBJ2-1, with 13 bases that match TRBD2. The DNA end favors TRBJ2-5, so the J call may be wrong. Per the germline V gene, CDR1 is SGHVS and CDR2 is FQNEAQ. CDR3 length equals 16 residues. CDR3 DNA sequence: TGTGCCAGCAGCTCCAGGACTAGCGGGAGCCAAGAGACCCAGTACTTC. Protein sequence: CASSSRTSGSQETQYF.

The rearrangement joins TRBV7-3 to TRBJ2-1, with a weak D call TRBD2 (7 bases). Germline V gives CDR1 SGHTA, CDR2 FQGTGA. V was shortened by 5 bases and J by 4 bases, with 12 bases between the two germline ends. This CDR3 has 14 residues. In DNA, the CDR3 is TGTGCCAGCAGCGGGGGGGCCACGTACAATGAGCAGTTCTTC. It is translated as CASSGGATYNEQFF.

This clonotype was counted only a few times. V is TRBV7-6 and J is TRBJ2-3; 12 bases are a match to TRBD2. CDR1 and CDR2 (germline): SGHVS, FNYEAQ. CDR3 length equals 18 residues. Trimming removed 2 bases from V and 6 bases from J; junction bases left unmatched: 12. CDR3 amino acids: CASSLTPRLAGGLDTQYF. The DNA of the CDR3 is TGTGCCAGCAGCTTAACCCCCCGCCTAGCGGGAGGGCTTGATACGCAGTATTTT.

The chain couples TRBV6-9 to TRBJ2-7; the match to TRBD2 covers 9 bases. With 7 bases clipped from V and 2 bases from J, the junction kept 9 bases outside the gene matches. This CDR3 contains 15 residues. CDR1 and CDR2 from the germline V gene are MNHGY and SVAAGI. CDR3 in DNA: TGTGCCAGCAAGCGGGAGCTAGCGGGGACCTACGAGCAGTACTTC. Its translation: CASKRELAGTYEQYF.

This clonotype was found many times. The chain recombines TRBV4-1 with TRBJ2-6; D is unresolved. The V end was cut by 3 bases, the J end by 1 base, with 10 bases between. Per germline, CDR1 MGHRA and CDR2 YSYEKL. The CDR3 length is 16 residues. CDR3 coding DNA: TGCGCCAGCAGCCAGGGTCTCGGGTCTGGGGCCAACGTCCTGACTTTC. Translating gives CASSQGLGSGANVLTF.

This clonotype qualifies as large (0.1 to 1%). The chain carries TRBV7-9 and TRBJ1-2, with D maybe TRBD1 (6 bases). This CDR3 comprises 14 residues. Trimming pared 1 base from V and 8 bases from J, leaving 14 bases between. Germline CDR1 SEHNR, CDR2 FQNEAQ (reference sequence). CDR3 bases: TGTGCCAGCAGCTTAGAGGGGGTGGGGGTCGGCTACACCTTC. As protein: CASSLEGVGVGYTF. Filled out from reference TRBV7-9 and TRBJ1-2, the complete variable domain reads DTGVSQNPRHKITKRGQNVTFRCDPISEHNRLYWYRQTLGQGPEFLTYFQNEAQLEKSRLLSDRFSAERPKGSFSTLEIQRTEQGDSAMYLCASSLEGVGVGYTFGSGTRLTVV.

This chain joins TRBV7-3 and TRBJ1-1, with no clear D. Germline loops: CDR1 SGHTA, CDR2 FQGTGA. The CDR3 is 12 amino acids. The V and J ends lost 6 bases and 1 base respectively, with 6 bases between them. The CDR3 bases are TGTGCCAGCAGAATCGGGAACACTGAAGCTTTCTTT. Its protein is CASRIGNTEAFF.

This chain joins TRBV10-2 and TRBJ2-5, with a tentative D call TRBD1 (5 bases). The CDR3 is 14 amino acids. V lost 2 bases, J lost 3 bases, and 10 bases lay in between. Looked up from germline, CDR1 is WSHSY and CDR2 is SAAADI. For the CDR3, the DNA is TGCGCCAGCAGTGAGGGGGCGAGAAAAGAGACCCAGTACTTC. Translation: CASSEGARKETQYF.